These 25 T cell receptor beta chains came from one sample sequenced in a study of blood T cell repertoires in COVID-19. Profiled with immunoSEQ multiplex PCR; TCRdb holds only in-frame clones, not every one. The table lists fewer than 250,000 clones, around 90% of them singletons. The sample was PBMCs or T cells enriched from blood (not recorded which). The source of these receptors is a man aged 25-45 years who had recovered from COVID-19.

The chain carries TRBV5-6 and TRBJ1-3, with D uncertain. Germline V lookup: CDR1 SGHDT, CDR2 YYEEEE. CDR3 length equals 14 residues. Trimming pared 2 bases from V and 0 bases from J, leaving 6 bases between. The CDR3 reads CASSFPSSGNTIYF. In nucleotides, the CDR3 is TGTGCCAGCAGCTTTCCCAGCTCTGGAAACACCATATATTTT.

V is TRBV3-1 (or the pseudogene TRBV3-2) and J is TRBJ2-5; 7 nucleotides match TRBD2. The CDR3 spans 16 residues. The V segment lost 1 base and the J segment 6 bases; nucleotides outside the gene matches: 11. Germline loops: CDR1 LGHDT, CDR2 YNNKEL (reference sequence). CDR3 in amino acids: CASSQGSGTSVKTQYF. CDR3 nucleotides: TGTGCCAGCAGCCAAGGAAGCGGGACTTCGGTAAAGACCCAGTACTTC.

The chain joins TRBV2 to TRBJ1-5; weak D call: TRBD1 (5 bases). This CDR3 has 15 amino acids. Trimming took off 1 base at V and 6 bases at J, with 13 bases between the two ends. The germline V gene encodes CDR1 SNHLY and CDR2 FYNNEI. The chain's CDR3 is CASSEESGVGQPQHF. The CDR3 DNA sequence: TGTGCCAGCAGTGAAGAATCGGGGGTGGGTCAGCCCCAGCATTTT.

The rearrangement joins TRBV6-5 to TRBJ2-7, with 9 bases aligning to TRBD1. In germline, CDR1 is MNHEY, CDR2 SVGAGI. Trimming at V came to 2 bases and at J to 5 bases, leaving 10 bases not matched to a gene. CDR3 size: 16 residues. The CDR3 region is CASSYQSNRDRDEQYF. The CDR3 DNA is TGTGCCAGCAGTTACCAGAGTAACCGGGACAGGGACGAGCAGTACTTC.

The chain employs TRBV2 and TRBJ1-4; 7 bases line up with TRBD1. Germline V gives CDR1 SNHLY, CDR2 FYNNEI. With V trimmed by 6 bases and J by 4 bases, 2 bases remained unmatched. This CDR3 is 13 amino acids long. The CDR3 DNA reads TGTGCCAGCAGGGGGACAGTTAATGAAAAACTGTTTTTT. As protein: CASRGTVNEKLFF.

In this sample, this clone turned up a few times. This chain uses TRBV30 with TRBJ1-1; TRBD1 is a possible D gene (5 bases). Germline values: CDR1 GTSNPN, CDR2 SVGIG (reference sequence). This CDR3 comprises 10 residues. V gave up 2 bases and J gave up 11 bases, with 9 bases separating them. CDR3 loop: CAWSSGYAFF. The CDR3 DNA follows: TGTGCCTGGAGTTCAGGGTACGCTTTCTTT.

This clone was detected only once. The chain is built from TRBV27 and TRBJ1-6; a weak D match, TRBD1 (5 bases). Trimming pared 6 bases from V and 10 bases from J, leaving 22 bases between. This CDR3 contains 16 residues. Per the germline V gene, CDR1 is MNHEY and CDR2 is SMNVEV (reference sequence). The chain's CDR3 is CASRRGGLEEYSPLHF. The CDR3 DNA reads TGTGCCAGCAGGAGGGGAGGGTTAGAAGAGTACTCACCCCTCCACTTT.

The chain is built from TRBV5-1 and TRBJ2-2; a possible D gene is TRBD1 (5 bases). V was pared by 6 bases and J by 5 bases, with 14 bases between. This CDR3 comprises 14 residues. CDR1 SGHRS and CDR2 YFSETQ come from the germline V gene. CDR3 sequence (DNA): TGCGCCAGCACCGAGGACACGGCAACCGGGGAGCTGTTTTTT. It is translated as CASTEDTATGELFF.

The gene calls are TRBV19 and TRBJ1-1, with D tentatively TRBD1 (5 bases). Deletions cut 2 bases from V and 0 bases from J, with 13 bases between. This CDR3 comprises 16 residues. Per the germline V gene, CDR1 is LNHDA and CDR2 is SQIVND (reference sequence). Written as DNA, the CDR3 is TGTGCCAGTAGTATATCACAGGAGTTCATGAACACTGAAGCTTTCTTT. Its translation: CASSISQEFMNTEAFF.

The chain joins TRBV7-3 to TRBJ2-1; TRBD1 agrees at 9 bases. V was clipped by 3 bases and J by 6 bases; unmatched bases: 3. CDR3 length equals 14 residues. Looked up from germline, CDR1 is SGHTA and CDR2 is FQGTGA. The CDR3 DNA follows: TGTGCCAGCAGCTTTGGACAGGGGTTCAATGAGCAGTTCTTC. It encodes CASSFGQGFNEQFF.

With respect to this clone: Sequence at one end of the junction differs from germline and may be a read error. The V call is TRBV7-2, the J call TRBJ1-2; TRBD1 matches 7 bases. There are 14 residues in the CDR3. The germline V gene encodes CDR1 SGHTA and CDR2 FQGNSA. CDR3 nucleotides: TGTGCCAGCAGCTTAGAACAGGGGAATTATGGCCACACCTTC. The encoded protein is CASSLEQGNYGHTF.

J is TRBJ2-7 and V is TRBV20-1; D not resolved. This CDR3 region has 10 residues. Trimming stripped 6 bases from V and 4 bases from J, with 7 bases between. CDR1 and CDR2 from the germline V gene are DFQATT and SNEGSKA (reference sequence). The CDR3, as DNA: TGCAGTGCCAAGGAGTACGAGCAGTACTTC. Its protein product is CSAKEYEQYF.

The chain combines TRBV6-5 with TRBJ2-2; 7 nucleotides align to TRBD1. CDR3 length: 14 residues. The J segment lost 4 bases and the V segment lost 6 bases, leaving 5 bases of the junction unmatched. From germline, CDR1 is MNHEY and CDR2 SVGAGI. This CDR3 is CASRRQGTTGELFF. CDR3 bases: TGTGCCAGCAGAAGACAGGGTACCACCGGGGAGCTGTTTTTT.

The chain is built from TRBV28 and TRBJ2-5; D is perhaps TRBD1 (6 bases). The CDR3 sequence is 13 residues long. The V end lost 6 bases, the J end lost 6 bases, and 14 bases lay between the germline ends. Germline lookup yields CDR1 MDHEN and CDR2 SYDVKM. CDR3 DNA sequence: TGTGCCAGCAGCAAACAGGGTTTGAAGACCCAGTACTTC. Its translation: CASSKQGLKTQYF.

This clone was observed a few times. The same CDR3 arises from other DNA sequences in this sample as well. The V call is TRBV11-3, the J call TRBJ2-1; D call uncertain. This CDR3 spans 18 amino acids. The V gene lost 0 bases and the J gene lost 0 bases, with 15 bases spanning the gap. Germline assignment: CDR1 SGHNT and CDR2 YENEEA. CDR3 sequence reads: CASSLDQSGSSSYNEQFF. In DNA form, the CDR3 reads TGTGCCAGCAGCTTAGATCAAAGTGGTAGCAGCTCCTACAATGAGCAGTTCTTC.

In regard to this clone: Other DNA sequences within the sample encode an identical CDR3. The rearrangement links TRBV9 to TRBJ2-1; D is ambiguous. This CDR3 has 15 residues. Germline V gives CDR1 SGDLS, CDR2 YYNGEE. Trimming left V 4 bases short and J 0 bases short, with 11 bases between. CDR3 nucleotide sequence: TGTGCCAGCAGCCCGCGACTTAGCTCCTACAATGAGCAGTTCTTC. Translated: CASSPRLSSYNEQFF.

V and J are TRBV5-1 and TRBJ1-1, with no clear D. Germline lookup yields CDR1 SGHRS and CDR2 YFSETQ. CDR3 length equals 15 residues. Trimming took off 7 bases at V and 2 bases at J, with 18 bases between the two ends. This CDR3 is CASRNMPSGNTEAFF. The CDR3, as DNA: TGCGCCAGCCGTAACATGCCCTCAGGCAACACTGAAGCTTTCTTT. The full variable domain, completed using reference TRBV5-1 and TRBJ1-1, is KAGVTQTPRYLIKTRGQQVTLSCSPISGHRSVSWYQQTPGQGLQFLFEYFSETQRNKGNFPGRFSGRQFSNSRSEMNVSTLELGDSALYLCASRNMPSGNTEAFFGQGTRLTVV.

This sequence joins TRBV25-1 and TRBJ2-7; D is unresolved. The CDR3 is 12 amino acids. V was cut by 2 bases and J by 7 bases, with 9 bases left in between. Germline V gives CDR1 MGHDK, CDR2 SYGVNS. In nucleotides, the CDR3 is TGTGCCAGCAGTGAACGGTTCGGGGAGCAGTACTTC. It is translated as CASSERFGEQYF.

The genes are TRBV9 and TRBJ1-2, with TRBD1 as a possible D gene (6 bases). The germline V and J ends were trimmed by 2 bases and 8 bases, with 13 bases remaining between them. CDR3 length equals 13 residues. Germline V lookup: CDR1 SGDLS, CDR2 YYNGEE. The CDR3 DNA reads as TGTGCCAGCAGCGTCACACAGGGACGCGGCTACACCTTC. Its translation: CASSVTQGRGYTF.

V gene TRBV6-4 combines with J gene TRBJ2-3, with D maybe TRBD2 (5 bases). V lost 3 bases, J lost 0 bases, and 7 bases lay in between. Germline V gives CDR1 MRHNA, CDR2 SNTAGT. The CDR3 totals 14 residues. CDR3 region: CASSEGGSTDTQYF. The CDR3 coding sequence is TGTGCCAGCAGTGAAGGCGGGAGCACAGATACGCAGTATTTT.

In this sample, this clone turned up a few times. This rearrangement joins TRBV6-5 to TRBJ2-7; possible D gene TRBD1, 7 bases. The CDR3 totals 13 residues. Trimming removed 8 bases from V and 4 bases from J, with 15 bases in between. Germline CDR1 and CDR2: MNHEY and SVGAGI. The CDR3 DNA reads TGTGCCAGCTGCAGGGGGGAAGAATACGAGCAGTACTTC. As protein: CASCRGEEYEQYF.

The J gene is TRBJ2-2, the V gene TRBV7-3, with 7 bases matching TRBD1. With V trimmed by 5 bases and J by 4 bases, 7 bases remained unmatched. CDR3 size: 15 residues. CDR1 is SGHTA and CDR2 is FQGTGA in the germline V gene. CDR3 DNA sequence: TGTGCCAGCAGCCCCGAGGGGGCTTCCACCGGGGAGCTGTTTTTT. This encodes CASSPEGASTGELFF.

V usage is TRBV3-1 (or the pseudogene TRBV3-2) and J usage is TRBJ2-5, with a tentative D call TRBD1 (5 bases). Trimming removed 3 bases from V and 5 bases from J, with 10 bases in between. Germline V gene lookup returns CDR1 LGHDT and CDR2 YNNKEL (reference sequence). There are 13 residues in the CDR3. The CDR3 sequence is CASSHPGWETQYF. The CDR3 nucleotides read TGTGCCAGCAGCCATCCAGGGTGGGAGACCCAGTACTTC.

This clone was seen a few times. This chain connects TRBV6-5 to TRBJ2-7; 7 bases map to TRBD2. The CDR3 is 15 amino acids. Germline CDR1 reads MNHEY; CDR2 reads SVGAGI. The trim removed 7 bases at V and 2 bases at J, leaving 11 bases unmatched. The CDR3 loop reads CASMGGRAGAYEQYF. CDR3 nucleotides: TGTGCCAGCATGGGTGGCCGGGCGGGAGCCTACGAGCAGTACTTC.

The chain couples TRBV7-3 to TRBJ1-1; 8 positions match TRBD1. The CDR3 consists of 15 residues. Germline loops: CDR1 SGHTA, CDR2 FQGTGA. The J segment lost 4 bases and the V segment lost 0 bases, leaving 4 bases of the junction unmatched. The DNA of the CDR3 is TGTGCCAGCAGCTTAACGACAGGGGTGCTCACTGAAGCTTTCTTT. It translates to CASSLTTGVLTEAFF.